This entry describes one T cell receptor beta chain. Its target is not known. These data come from a study of T cell responses to AZD1222 COVID-19 vaccine. The study, taken as a whole, reports: With two AZD1222 doses given, Spike-specific TCR breadth and depth both rose.

CDR1 and CDR2 from the germline V gene are SGHRS and YFSETQ. The CDR3 is 14 residues long. V dropped 0 bases and J dropped 2 bases, with 9 bases sitting between them. Profiled with immunoSEQ multiplex PCR; TCRdb holds only in-frame clones, not every one. The sample has roughly 140,000 clones; roughly nine tenths are singletons. Second-dose timings of about 4 or about 12 weeks were pooled. Sequencing was performed on peripheral blood, taken 28 days after the second AZD1222 dose. This receptor was identified in an adult who received the AZD1222 COVID-19 vaccine. The chain employs TRBV5-1 and TRBJ2-7; D is undetermined. The CDR3 sequence is CASSLVTRTYEQYF. Here the CDR3 DNA reads TGCGCCAGCAGCTTGGTGACACGCACCTACGAGCAGTACTTC.